The 3 T cell receptor beta chains reported below all come from one sample, sequenced in a study of CD8+ T cells in alopecia areata. The authors extracted RNA and reverse transcribed it into cDNA as the sequencing template. TCRdb's copy holds only in-frame clones and misses some; the assay was immunoSEQ multiplex PCR. Of 65,000 to 95,000 clones listed, roughly half are singletons. The sequenced sample consisted of NKG2D-high CD8+ T cells sorted from blood. These TCRs come from a human donor with alopecia areata.

V gene TRBV4-1 combines with J gene TRBJ1-5; D is ambiguous. The CDR3 spans 13 residues. V was clipped by 1 base and J by 3 bases, with 4 bases between them. The germline V gene encodes CDR1 MGHRA and CDR2 YSYEKL. CDR3: CASSQGNNQPQHF. CDR3 bases: TGCGCCAGCAGCCAAGGGAACAATCAGCCCCAGCATTTT.

This chain connects TRBV29-1 to TRBJ1-2; D is unresolved. CDR1 is SQVTM, CDR2 ANQGSEA, per germline. The CDR3 consists of 15 residues. With 0 bases removed from V and 5 bases from J, the gap between germline ends came to 16 bases. CDR3 nucleotide sequence: TGCAGCGTTGAAGAGTACGCAGGTTTTGAGTATGGCTACACCTTC. Translating it yields CSVEEYAGFEYGYTF.

The V gene is TRBV9, the J gene TRBJ2-2, with unresolved D. This CDR3 is 12 amino acids long. Trimming removed 4 bases at V and 9 bases at J, with 10 bases between. In germline, CDR1 is SGDLS, CDR2 YYNGEE. CDR3 sequence: CASSLTHRELFF. The CDR3 coding sequence is TGTGCCAGCAGCCTGACCCATAGGGAGCTGTTTTTT. Full variable domain (outside the CDR3, taken from reference TRBV9 and TRBJ2-2): DSGVTQTPKHLITATGQRVTLRCSPRSGDLSVYWYQQSLDQGLQFLIQYYNGEERAKGNILERFSAQQFPDLHSELNLSSLELGDSALYFCASSLTHRELFFGEGSRLTVL.